This TCR beta chain was documented in a study of blood T cells in healthy people across ages. Study in general: The capture of about one barcoded beta molecule per two T cells was achieved by template switching.

Donors each provided roughly 9.6 milliliters of peripheral blood. Germline CDR1 MNHNS, CDR2 SASEGT. This CDR3 has 10 amino acids. Notes on this clonotype: An end of the junction differs from the germline gene, which may be a read error.

A second PCR, run for about 7 to 12 cycles, used a sample-barcoded 5' primer plus a J-beta primer mix. Every single cDNA molecule received a tag from a template-switch adaptor with 12 random nucleotides. TCRdb independently ran MiXCR on the 5' RACE reads; one entry per CDR3 protein. The sample has 1.5 million to 2 million distinct CDR3 sequences; 28% are singletons. The TCR was taken from a woman aged 25 to 39 in good health. The sequenced sample consisted of blood. The rearrangement links TRBV6-1 to TRBJ2-5; D is ambiguous. Here the CDR3 DNA reads TGCGCCAGCAGTATGGGTGCCCAGTACTTC. Its protein is CASSMGAQYF.